This T cell receptor (beta chain) was sequenced during a study of T cells in Graves' hyperthyroidism and ophthalmopathy. Calling Graves' hyperthyroidism stable meant ophthalmopathy did not progress within 18 months. The source material, RNA transcripts, was used to amplify TCR beta CDR3 regions. HTBI primers were the set used in a first-round RT-PCR of the TCR CDR3. TCRdb reprocessed the multiplex PCR reads with MiXCR, giving one entry per CDR3 protein. The sample consists of hundreds of thousands of distinct CDR3 sequences, 30% to 40% of them appearing once. CDR3 size: 14 residues. Germline V lookup: CDR1 SGHTA, CDR2 FQGTGA. The V and J ends lost 6 bases and 8 bases respectively, with 19 bases between them.

V is TRBV7-3 and J is TRBJ2-5; D is tentatively TRBD1 or TRBD2 (5 bases each). The sample consisted of blood. This receptor was obtained from a middle-aged woman with Graves' hyperthyroidism. CDR3 sequence (DNA): TGTGCCAGCAGTTCCGGGACCAACTATGAAACCCAGTACTTC. This sequence encodes CASSSGTNYETQYF. Supplemented by reference TRBV7-3 and TRBJ2-5, the full variable domain reads GAGVSQTPSNKVTEKGKYVELRCDPISGHTALYWYRQSLGQGPEFLIYFQGTGAADDSGLPNDRFFAVRPEGSVSTLKIQRTERGDSAVYLCASSSGTNYETQYFGPGTRLLVL.